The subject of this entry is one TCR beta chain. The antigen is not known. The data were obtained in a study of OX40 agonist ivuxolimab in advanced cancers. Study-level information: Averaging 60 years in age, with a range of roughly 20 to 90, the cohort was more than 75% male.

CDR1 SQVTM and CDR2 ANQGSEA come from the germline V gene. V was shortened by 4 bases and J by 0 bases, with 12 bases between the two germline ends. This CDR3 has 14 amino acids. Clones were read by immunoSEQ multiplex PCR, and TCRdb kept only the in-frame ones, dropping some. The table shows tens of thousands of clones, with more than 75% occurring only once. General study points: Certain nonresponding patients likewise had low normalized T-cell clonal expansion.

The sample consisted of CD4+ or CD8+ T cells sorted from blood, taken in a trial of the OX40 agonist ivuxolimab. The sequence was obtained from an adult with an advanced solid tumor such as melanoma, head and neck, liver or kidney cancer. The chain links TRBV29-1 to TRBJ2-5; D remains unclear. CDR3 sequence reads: CSVARGPYQETQYF. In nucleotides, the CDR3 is TGCAGCGTTGCTCGCGGCCCGTACCAAGAGACCCAGTACTTC.